One sample yielded the 11 T cell receptor beta chains listed below, sequenced in a study of blood T cell repertoires in COVID-19. This table comes from immunoSEQ multiplex PCR, and its TCRdb copy is limited to in-frame clones, with some not included. The sample has about 260,000 clones, approximately 80% seen once. The sequenced sample consisted of peripheral blood. The receptor source for this set is a man in his 60s with acute or convalescent COVID-19.

Of note for this clone: The same CDR3 also results from other DNA sequences found in this sample. The chain recombines TRBV24-1 with TRBJ2-1; D uncertain. This CDR3 has 13 residues. Trimming took off 0 bases at V and 7 bases at J, with 6 bases between the two ends. Germline CDR1 reads KGHDR; CDR2 reads SFDVKD. In DNA, the CDR3 is TGTGCCACCAGTGATTTGCGAGGTAATGAGCAGTTCTTC. Encoded protein: CATSDLRGNEQFF.

The chain carries TRBV7-6 and TRBJ1-1; perhaps TRBD1 as D (5 bases). Trimming left V 1 base short and J 4 bases short, with 22 bases between. CDR1 and CDR2 (germline): SGHVS, FNYEAQ. This CDR3 is 18 amino acids long. The CDR3 protein is CASSLVVKGRLQRTEAFF. DNA of the CDR3: TGTGCCAGCAGCTTAGTCGTTAAGGGGCGGCTACAACGCACTGAAGCTTTCTTT. The entire variable domain, with the rest obtained from reference TRBV7-6 and TRBJ1-1, is as follows: GAGVSQSPRYKVTKRGQDVALRCDPISGHVSLYWYRQALGQGPEFLTYFNYEAQQDKSGLPNDRFSAERPEGSISTLTIQRTEQRDSAMYRCASSLVVKGRLQRTEAFFGQGTRLTVV.

This chain links TRBV25-1 with TRBJ2-1; a possible D gene is TRBD2 (6 bases). Trimming pared 6 bases from V and 4 bases from J, leaving 22 bases between. The CDR3 sequence is 17 residues long. The germline V gene has CDR1 MGHDK and CDR2 SYGVNS. In nucleotides, the CDR3 is TGTGCCAGCAGCCCGAATATCGGGGGTCAAACGTACAATGAGCAGTTCTTC. Its protein is CASSPNIGGQTYNEQFF.

In its sample, this clone was seen a few times. This chain uses TRBV9 with TRBJ2-3; 13 bases align to TRBD2. The length of the CDR3 is 18 residues. The V segment lost 4 bases and the J segment 1 base; nucleotides outside the gene matches: 9. The germline V gene has CDR1 SGDLS and CDR2 YYNGEE. The CDR3 sequence: CASSLRPGTSGGTDTQYF. The CDR3 DNA is TGTGCCAGCAGCCTCCGTCCCGGGACTAGCGGGGGCACAGATACGCAGTATTTT.

In nucleotides, the CDR3 is TGTGCCAGCGACCCCGGGACAGGTTACACAGATACGCAGTATTTT. It specifies CASDPGTGYTDTQYF. The V call is TRBV2, the J call TRBJ2-3; TRBD1 agrees at 8 bases. The V gene's germline CDR1 is SNHLY and CDR2 FYNNEI. The CDR3 is 15 residues long. The trim removed 8 bases at V and 2 bases at J, leaving 9 bases unmatched. Together with reference TRBV2 and TRBJ2-3, the CDR3 gives the full variable domain: EPEVTQTPSHQVTQMGQEVILRCVPISNHLYFYWYRQILGQKVEFLVSFYNNEISEKSEIFDDQFSVERPDGSNFTLKIRSTKLEDSAMYFCASDPGTGYTDTQYFGPGTRLTVL.

The chain employs TRBV5-4 and TRBJ2-2; D is unresolved. The CDR3 is made up of 15 amino acids. Trimming shortened V by 0 bases and J by 0 bases, and 6 bases separated the two germline ends. Germline values: CDR1 SGHNT, CDR2 YYREEE (reference sequence). For the CDR3, the DNA is TGTGCCAGCAGCTTGGGCGGTTCGAACACCGGGGAGCTGTTTTTT. This encodes CASSLGGSNTGELFF.

The chain joins TRBV10-2 to TRBJ2-5; TRBD2 agrees at 12 bases. J lost 5 bases, V lost 1 base, and 8 bases had no gene match. The CDR3 is 17 amino acids. The germline gives CDR1 WSHSY, CDR2 SAAADI. This chain's CDR3 is CASSELRLAGDRETQYF. Written as DNA, the CDR3 is TGCGCCAGCAGTGAGTTGAGACTAGCGGGAGATCGGGAGACCCAGTACTTC.

The CDR3 sequence is CASSPGLAAPYNEQFF. In DNA form, the CDR3 reads TGTGCCAGCAGCCCGGGACTAGCGGCGCCCTACAATGAGCAGTTCTTC. V and J are TRBV11-1 and TRBJ2-1; 11 bases agree with TRBD2. Germline CDR1 is SGHAT and CDR2 is FQDESV (reference sequence). V was pared by 5 bases and J by 2 bases, with 5 bases of the junction left unmatched. The CDR3 totals 16 residues.

The chain is built from TRBV18 and TRBJ1-2, with D hard to call. The germline CDR1 and CDR2 sequences are KGHSH and LQKENI. Trimming took off 0 bases at V and 8 bases at J, with 13 bases between the two ends. The CDR3 is 14 residues long. The CDR3 DNA follows: TGTGCCAGCTCACCACCCCCCAAGCTCGGGGGCTACACCTTC. Encoded protein: CASSPPPKLGGYTF.

This clone was observed a few times. The chain employs TRBV15 and TRBJ2-7; 10 positions match TRBD1. Germline trimming cut 5 bases from V and 3 bases from J; bases unmatched to any gene: 1. CDR3 length: 13 amino acids. Germline lookup yields CDR1 LNHNV and CDR2 YYDKDF (reference sequence). CDR3 nucleotide sequence: TGTGCCACCAGCTGGACAGGGGGCTACGAGCAGTACTTC. Its translation is CATSWTGGYEQYF.

The chain employs TRBV7-2 and TRBJ1-2; a weak D match, TRBD1 (6 bases). Per the germline V gene, CDR1 is SGHTA and CDR2 is FQGNSA. The CDR3 contains 16 residues. Between the trimmed V and J ends, which lost 2 bases and 0 bases, there was a span of 13 bases. The CDR3 protein is CASSLQQGLANYGYTF. In DNA, the CDR3 is TGTGCCAGCAGCTTACAACAGGGCCTAGCTAACTATGGCTACACCTTC.